These 26 T cell receptor beta chains came from one sample sequenced in a study of blood T cell repertoires in COVID-19. Clones were sequenced by immunoSEQ multiplex PCR, and TCRdb holds only the in-frame ones, with some missing. In the table there are about 130,000 clones, about four fifths of which are singletons. Specimen: PBMCs or T cells enriched from blood (not recorded which). These receptors came from a man aged 50 to 59 who had recovered from COVID-19.

The rearrangement links TRBV16 to TRBJ2-7; 7 bases match TRBD1. Losses at the gene ends were 2 bases for V and 2 bases for J; bases not matched to a gene: 6. The length of the CDR3 is 15 residues. CDR1 KGHSY and CDR2 FQNENV come from the germline V gene. The CDR3 region has the DNA TGTGCCAGCAGCCAAAGGGGGCAGGGGGCCTACGAGCAGTACTTC. This sequence encodes CASSQRGQGAYEQYF.

The CDR3: CASSVGGGSYNEQFF. CDR3 in DNA: TGTGCCAGCAGCGTAGGCGGCGGGTCCTACAATGAGCAGTTCTTC. V gene TRBV9 combines with J gene TRBJ2-1; D possibly corresponds to TRBD2 (5 bases). Trimming left V 0 bases short and J 1 base short, with 8 bases between. The CDR3 runs to 15 residues. Germline V gene sequence: CDR1 SGDLS, CDR2 YYNGEE. Complete variable domain (other parts from reference TRBV9 and TRBJ2-1): DSGVTQTPKHLITATGQRVTLRCSPRSGDLSVYWYQQSLDQGLQFLIQYYNGEERAKGNILERFSAQQFPDLHSELNLSSLELGDSALYFCASSVGGGSYNEQFFGPGTRLTVL.

The V and J genes are TRBV12-3 or TRBV12-4 and TRBJ1-6; weak D call: TRBD1 (5 bases). Trimming cost V 6 bases and J 7 bases, with 10 bases left between them. The length of the CDR3 is 13 residues. CDR3 bases: TGTGCCAGCAGCTGGGCAGGGAATTCACCCCTCCACTTT. As protein: CASSWAGNSPLHF.

This clone has more than one count but fewer than ten. The chain recombines TRBV6-5 with TRBJ2-7, with 7 bases identical to TRBD2. The germline V gene has CDR1 MNHEY and CDR2 SVGAGI. Trimming at V came to 0 bases and at J to 0 bases, leaving 5 bases not matched to a gene. This CDR3 is built from 16 residues. The CDR3 loop is CASSYSSLAVSYEQYF. In nucleotides, the CDR3 is TGTGCCAGCAGTTACTCGAGTCTAGCGGTCTCCTACGAGCAGTACTTC.

The V and J genes are TRBV5-1 and TRBJ2-3; D is unclear. Trimming cost V 0 bases and J 2 bases, with 7 bases left between them. Germline CDR1 and CDR2: SGHRS and YFSETQ. This CDR3 has 14 residues. The CDR3 DNA is TGCGCCAGCAGCTTGGACAGTAACACAGATACGCAGTATTTT. This codes for CASSLDSNTDTQYF.

This chain uses TRBV10-2 with TRBJ2-1, with TRBD2 matching 16 bases. CDR1 and CDR2 from the germline V gene are WSHSY and SAAADI. The CDR3 totals 19 residues. Unmatched junction bases numbered 9, after V lost 6 bases and J lost 1 base. The CDR3 loop reads CASRSTGLAGGHSYNEQFF. In nucleotides, the CDR3 is TGCGCCAGCAGATCTACGGGACTAGCGGGGGGGCATTCCTACAATGAGCAGTTCTTC.

This clone was counted at least ten times. This chain joins TRBV19 and TRBJ1-1; D gene uncertain. Trimming shortened V by 3 bases and J by 1 base, and 6 bases separated the two germline ends. In germline, CDR1 is LNHDA, CDR2 SQIVND (reference sequence). CDR3 length: 13 amino acids. Written as DNA, the CDR3 is TGTGCCAGTAGTATTGAGGGGAACACTGAAGCTTTCTTT. Translating it yields CASSIEGNTEAFF.

The V and J genes are TRBV2 and TRBJ1-2, with 7 nucleotides matching TRBD1. Germline CDR1 is SNHLY and CDR2 is FYNNEI. The ends lost 9 bases at V and 2 bases at J; junction bases unmatched: 6. This CDR3 region has 13 residues. CDR3 amino acids: CASYRGGNYGYTF. The CDR3 DNA reads as TGTGCCAGTTACAGGGGTGGGAACTATGGCTACACCTTC. Complete variable domain (other parts from reference TRBV2 and TRBJ1-2): EPEVTQTPSHQVTQMGQEVILRCVPISNHLYFYWYRQILGQKVEFLVSFYNNEISEKSEIFDDQFSVERPDGSNFTLKIRSTKLEDSAMYFCASYRGGNYGYTFGSGTRLTVV.

This clone was found a few times. J is TRBJ2-5 and V is TRBV15, with a tentative D call TRBD2 (6 bases). Germline-derived CDR1 and CDR2 are LNHNV and YYDKDF (reference sequence). The CDR3 consists of 15 residues. Trimming took 4 bases from V and 2 from J, leaving 14 bases between them. The DNA for the CDR3 is TGTGCCACCAGCACTCCTTCCGGGACTCAAGAGACCCAGTACTTC. The encoded protein is CATSTPSGTQETQYF.

The rearrangement links TRBV7-6 to TRBJ1-1; tentative D call: TRBD1 (5 bases). CDR1 and CDR2 (germline): SGHVS, FNYEAQ. This CDR3 has 13 amino acids. The germline V and J ends were trimmed by 5 bases and 5 bases, with 12 bases remaining between them. In nucleotides, the CDR3 is TGTGCCAGCAGCCAGGAGTCAGGGACTGAAGCTTTCTTT. Translation: CASSQESGTEAFF.

Only a few counts were recorded for this clone. The rearrangement joins TRBV7-2 to TRBJ1-5; weak D call: TRBD1 (6 bases). CDR1 is SGHTA and CDR2 is FQGNSA in the germline V gene. The CDR3 is made up of 15 amino acids. V gave up 5 bases and J gave up 2 bases, with 13 bases separating them. For the CDR3, the DNA is TGTGCCAGCAGCCCGGCCGGACAGCGCAATCAGCCCCAGCATTTT. It specifies CASSPAGQRNQPQHF.

CDR3 sequence: CASRIQGAVGYTF. CDR3 coding DNA: TGTGCCAGTAGAATACAGGGGGCAGTGGGCTACACCTTC. The chain employs TRBV19 and TRBJ1-2; 9 bases align to TRBD1. The V segment lost 6 bases and the J segment 8 bases; nucleotides outside the gene matches: 7. Germline assignment: CDR1 LNHDA and CDR2 SQIVND (reference sequence). This CDR3 is built from 13 residues.

The rearrangement uses TRBV10-1 and TRBJ2-1, with D hard to call. The germline CDR1 and CDR2 sequences are WNHNN and SYGVQD (reference sequence). Trimming pared 5 bases from V and 0 bases from J, leaving 14 bases between. The CDR3 is made up of 16 amino acids. The CDR3 sequence is CASSHLDWFSYNEQFF. The CDR3 bases are TGCGCCAGCAGTCATCTCGACTGGTTCTCCTACAATGAGCAGTTCTTC.

This clone was observed once. V usage is TRBV7-8 and J usage is TRBJ2-3; unclear D gene. Germline CDR1 is SGHVS and CDR2 is FQNEAQ. CDR3 size: 12 residues. The germline V and J ends were trimmed by 5 bases and 6 bases, with 9 bases remaining between them. The CDR3 here is CASSPPRDTQYF. The CDR3 nucleotides read TGTGCCAGCAGCCCTCCTAGGGATACGCAGTATTTT.

The chain recombines TRBV14 with TRBJ1-1; D is unclear. With 2 bases removed from V and 6 bases from J, the gap between germline ends came to 10 bases. The CDR3 runs 13 residues. Looked up from germline, CDR1 is SGHDN and CDR2 is FVKESK. The CDR3 DNA sequence: TGTGCCAGCAGCCAATCTCCTGGCTCTGAAGCTTTCTTT. It is translated as CASSQSPGSEAFF.

The chain joins TRBV6-2 or TRBV6-3 to TRBJ1-1; 10 bases match TRBD1. Looked up from germline, CDR1 is MNHEY and CDR2 is SVGEGT. The CDR3 loop spans 15 amino acids. The junction had 5 bases not matched to a gene; V was cut back by 2 bases and J by 5 bases. CDR3 in amino acids: CASSYGDRGWTEAFF. CDR3 bases: TGTGCCAGCAGTTACGGGGACAGGGGTTGGACTGAAGCTTTCTTT.

V gene TRBV28 combines with J gene TRBJ1-1; no clear D gene. Per germline, CDR1 MDHEN and CDR2 SYDVKM. This CDR3 is built from 14 residues. V lost 5 bases, J lost 1 base, and 11 bases lay in between. CDR3 nucleotide sequence: TGTGCCAGCAGTCTGCTCAGTCAGAACACTGAAGCTTTCTTT. This sequence encodes CASSLLSQNTEAFF.

This clone has just a few counts. The chain uses TRBV2 and TRBJ1-6; D not resolved. CDR3 length: 13 residues. V was clipped by 9 bases and J by 8 bases, with 14 bases between them. CDR1 and CDR2 (germline): SNHLY, FYNNEI. CDR3 sequence: CASEAQRDSPLHF. The CDR3 region has the DNA TGTGCCAGTGAGGCTCAAAGAGATTCACCCCTCCACTTT.

As concerns this clone: The sample contains more than one DNA sequence encoding this CDR3. The chain has TRBV5-1 and TRBJ1-1; D is possibly TRBD1 (5 bases). The CDR3 runs to 15 residues. V was clipped by 0 bases and J by 7 bases, with 16 bases between them. CDR1 and CDR2 from the germline V gene are SGHRS and YFSETQ. The CDR3 nucleotides read TGCGCCAGCAGCTTGGCCCCGGGGGTCCCGCTTGAAGCTTTCTTT. This codes for CASSLAPGVPLEAFF. The full variable domain, completed using reference TRBV5-1 and TRBJ1-1, is KAGVTQTPRYLIKTRGQQVTLSCSPISGHRSVSWYQQTPGQGLQFLFEYFSETQRNKGNFPGRFSGRQFSNSRSEMNVSTLELGDSALYLCASSLAPGVPLEAFFGQGTRLTVV.

The chain is built from TRBV7-9 and TRBJ1-5; 7 nucleotides agree with TRBD1. This CDR3 has 15 residues. Trimming removed 4 bases from V and 2 bases from J; junction bases left unmatched: 5. Per germline, CDR1 SEHNR and CDR2 FQNEAQ (reference sequence). The CDR3: CASSYDRVGNQPQHF. DNA of the CDR3: TGTGCCAGCAGCTACGACAGGGTGGGCAATCAGCCCCAGCATTTT.

This clone was found a few times. The genes are TRBV3-1 (or the pseudogene TRBV3-2) and TRBJ1-6; TRBD1 matches 10 bases. From germline, CDR1 is LGHDT and CDR2 YNNKEL (reference sequence). This CDR3 has 17 residues. V shed 4 bases, J shed 8 bases, and the junction held 11 bases outside the gene matches. The DNA of the CDR3 is TGTGCCAGCAGCCCCCCGTTCCGGGACAGGGGTTATTCACCCCTCCACTTT. As protein: CASSPPFRDRGYSPLHF.

This clone was found a few times. This sequence joins TRBV7-8 and TRBJ2-1, with 7 bases fitting TRBD1. The CDR3 is made up of 15 amino acids. J gave up 0 bases and V 5 bases, and 4 bases lay outside the gene matches. Germline V lookup: CDR1 SGHVS, CDR2 FQNEAQ. Here the CDR3 reads CASSPRQGSYNEQFF. The CDR3 DNA sequence: TGTGCCAGCAGCCCGCGACAGGGCTCCTACAATGAGCAGTTCTTC. The full variable domain, completed using reference TRBV7-8 and TRBJ2-1, is GAGVSQSPRYKVAKRGQDVALRCDPISGHVSLFWYQQALGQGPEFLTYFQNEAQLDKSGLPSDRFFAERPEGSVSTLKIQRTQQEDSAVYLCASSPRQGSYNEQFFGPGTRLTVL.

This clone was picked up a small number of times. Compared with germline, one end of the junction differs, possibly owing to a read error. This chain connects TRBV12-3 or TRBV12-4 to TRBJ1-2; D perhaps matches TRBD1 (6 bases). The CDR3 is 11 residues long. The CDR3 protein is CASSLQGPVGF. The CDR3 bases are TGTGCCAGCAGTTTGCAGGGGCCAGTGGGCTTC.

As DNA, the CDR3 is TGTGCCAGCAGCTTACAGGGCGCCTATGGCTACACCTTC. Amino acids: CASSLQGAYGYTF. The rearrangement joins TRBV7-2 to TRBJ1-2; D might be TRBD1 (5 bases). The V and J ends lost 2 bases and 4 bases respectively, with 8 bases between them. The CDR3 has 13 residues. Germline lookup yields CDR1 SGHTA and CDR2 FQGNSA.

DNA for the CDR3: TGTGCCTGGAAGGGACAGGGGTTCAACACCATATATTTT. Residues: CAWKGQGFNTIYF. The chain uses TRBV30 and TRBJ1-3, with 10 positions matching TRBD1. This CDR3 contains 13 residues. Germline lookup yields CDR1 GTSNPN and CDR2 SVGIG (reference sequence). Trimming at V came to 4 bases and at J to 7 bases, leaving 4 bases not matched to a gene.

This rearrangement joins TRBV7-9 to TRBJ2-7; TRBD2 matches 12 bases. The germline V gene encodes CDR1 SEHNR and CDR2 FQNEAQ (reference sequence). The CDR3 runs 15 residues. The junction had 8 bases not matched to a gene; V was cut back by 4 bases and J by 7 bases. CDR3 amino acids: CASSSSSGGAGEQYF. The CDR3 nucleotides read TGTGCCAGCAGCTCCTCTAGCGGGGGGGCAGGGGAGCAGTACTTC.